This TCR beta chain was sequenced during a study of cytomegalovirus exposure and HLA in healthy donors. Looking at the study overall: Some 180 million T cells yielded fewer than 120 million unique TCR beta sequences in earlier analysis. Inside one of the first data releases sat about 91 million unique TCRs taken from HLA-typed donors. Regarding the study as a whole: Later work found most CMV-associated TCR beta chains apparently HLA-restricted. Sequencing depth roughly uniform across donors was assumed in presence/absence analyses.

As for this clone: Its matching antigen is unknown.

From germline, CDR1 is SGHKS and CDR2 YYEKEE (reference sequence). The length of the CDR3 is 15 residues. Trimming took off 1 base at V and 9 bases at J, with 17 bases between the two ends. The PCR made use of 60 Vbeta and 13 Jbeta primers. Sequenced by immunoSEQ multiplex PCR; TCRdb stores in-frame clones only, minus some. The sample consists of around 110,000 clones, around 62% of them appearing once. Material: PBMCs. The chain employs TRBV5-5 and TRBJ2-1, with D possibly TRBD2 on 5 matching bases. The TCR comes from a woman aged 40 to 50 in good health and CMV-seropositive. The CDR3 reads CASSLPGSLASEQFF. Written as DNA, the CDR3 is TGTGCCAGCAGCTTGCCCGGTTCTCTAGCTTCTGAGCAGTTCTTC.